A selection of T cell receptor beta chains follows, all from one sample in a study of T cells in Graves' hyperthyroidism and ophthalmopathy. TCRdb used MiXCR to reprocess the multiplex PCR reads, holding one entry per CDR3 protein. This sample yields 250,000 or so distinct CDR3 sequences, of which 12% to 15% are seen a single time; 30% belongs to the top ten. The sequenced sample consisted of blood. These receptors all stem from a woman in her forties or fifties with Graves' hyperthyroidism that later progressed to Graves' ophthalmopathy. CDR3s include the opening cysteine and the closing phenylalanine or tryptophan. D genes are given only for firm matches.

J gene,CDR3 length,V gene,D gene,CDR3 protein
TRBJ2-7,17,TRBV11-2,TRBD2,CASSSYGLAGEPYEQYF
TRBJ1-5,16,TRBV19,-,CASSIDHRAENQPQHF
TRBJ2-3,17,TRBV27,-,CASSRGGLEWAGDTQYF
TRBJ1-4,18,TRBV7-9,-,CASSSGRGKGGGNEKLFF
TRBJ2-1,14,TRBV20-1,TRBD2,CSARDLAGRYEQFF
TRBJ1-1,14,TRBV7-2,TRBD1,CASSLNTGQGIAFF
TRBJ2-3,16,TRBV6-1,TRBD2,CASSRPSGRSTDTQYF
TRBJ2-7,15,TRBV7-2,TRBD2,CASSRASGSSYEQYF
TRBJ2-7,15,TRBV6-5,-,CASSYSRGLGYEQYF
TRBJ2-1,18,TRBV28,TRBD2,CASSLYRLAGAVYNEQFF
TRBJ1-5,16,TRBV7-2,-,CASSLSLWQGNQPQHF
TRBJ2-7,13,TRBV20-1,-,CSAREGGAYEQYF
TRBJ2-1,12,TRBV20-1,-,CSARDLDDEQFF
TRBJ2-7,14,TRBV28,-,CASTIGLGRYEQYF
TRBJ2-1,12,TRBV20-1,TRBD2,CSANWRTRDLFF
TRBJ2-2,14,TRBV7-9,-,CASSPRVYTGELFF
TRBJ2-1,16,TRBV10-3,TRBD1,CAISESGGTGANEQFF
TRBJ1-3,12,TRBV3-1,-,CASSQVEDTIYF
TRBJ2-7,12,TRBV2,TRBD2,CAGGGRRDEQYF
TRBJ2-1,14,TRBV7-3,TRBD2,CASTTSGSGDEQFF
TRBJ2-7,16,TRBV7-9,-,CASSPPRQQLSYEQYF
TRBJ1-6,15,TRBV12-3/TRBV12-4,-,CASSFEQANNSPLHF
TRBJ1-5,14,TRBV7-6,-,CASSLPGTNQPPHF
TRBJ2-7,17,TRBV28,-,CASSLKGWGTRDPKQYF
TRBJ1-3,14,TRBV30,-,CAYSRDFLGNTIYF
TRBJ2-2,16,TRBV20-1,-,CSARDNAAGRHGELFF
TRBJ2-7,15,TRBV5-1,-,CASSFDIGVSYEQYF
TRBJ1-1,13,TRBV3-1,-,CASSQGRRPEAFF
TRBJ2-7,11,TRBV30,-,CAWSDRSEQYF
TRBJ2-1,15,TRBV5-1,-,CASSLGAAGYNEQFF
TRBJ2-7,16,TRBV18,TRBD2,CASSPTNSGRAYEQYF
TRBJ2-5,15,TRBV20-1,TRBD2,CSADGAGVRQETQYF
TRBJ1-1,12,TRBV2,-,CASSVTQTEAFF
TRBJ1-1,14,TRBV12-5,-,CASGLTSMRTEAFF
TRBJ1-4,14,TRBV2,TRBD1,CASRTGTANEKLFF
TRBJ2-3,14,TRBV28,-,CASSSLGAPDTQYF
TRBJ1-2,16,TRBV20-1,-,CSARDYSGSGSYGYTF
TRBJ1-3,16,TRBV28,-,CASLRGGAKVRNTIYF
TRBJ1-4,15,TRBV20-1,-,CSAPFWGMPNEKLFF
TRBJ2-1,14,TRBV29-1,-,CSVGKKSSYNEQFF
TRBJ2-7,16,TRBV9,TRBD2,CASSVAASGRVGEQYF
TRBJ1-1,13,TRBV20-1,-,CSAEDPGNTEAFF
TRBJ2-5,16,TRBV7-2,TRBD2,CASSLVRGRALKTQYF
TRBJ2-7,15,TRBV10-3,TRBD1,CAISEGQEGVYEQYF
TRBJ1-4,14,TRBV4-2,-,CASSHPGRVEKLFF